This is a list of T cell receptor beta chains from one sample in a study of blood T cell repertoires in COVID-19. Assay: immunoSEQ multiplex PCR; the TCRdb copy retains only in-frame clones and omits some. The sample carries 250,000 to 350,000 clones, approximately 90% recorded once. Sequenced: peripheral blood. The receptors stem from a man younger than 40 with acute or convalescent COVID-19. Each CDR3 is given with its conserved first and last residue. A D gene is named only where the DNA matches it firmly. Clone sizes are given selectively: once, few, many, or a class where the clone is expanded.

D,J,V,size,CDR3,DNA
-,TRBJ1-2,TRBV27,-,CASSLSGRGYGYTF,TGTGCCAGCAGTTTATCCGGGCGCGGGTATGGCTACACCTTC
TRBD1,TRBJ2-7,TRBV16,-,CASSQAGQGYEQYF,TGTGCCAGCAGCCAAGCGGGACAGGGCTACGAGCAGTACTTC
-,TRBJ1-1,TRBV19,-,CASSIGAGENTEAFF,TGTGCCAGTAGTATAGGCGCGGGGGAGAACACTGAAGCTTTCTTT
-,TRBJ1-2,TRBV28,-,CASRTEGRANYGYTF,TGTGCCAGCAGGACGGAGGGGCGAGCTAACTATGGCTACACCTTC
-,TRBJ1-3,TRBV21-1,few,CASSPPRVPCSQDTIYF,TGTGCCAGCAGCCCCCCTAGGGTCCCTTGCTCACAGGACACCATATATTTT
TRBD1,TRBJ2-5,TRBV19,-,CASPYQGAETQYF,TGTGCCAGTCCCTATCAGGGGGCAGAGACCCAGTACTTC
-,TRBJ1-1,TRBV15,-,CATDRWGVVNTEAFF,TGTGCCACGGATAGGTGGGGGGTGGTGAACACTGAAGCTTTCTTT
-,TRBJ1-2,TRBV3-1/TRBV3-2,-,CASSLRGTYGYTF,TGTGCCAGCAGCTTACGGGGGACCTATGGCTACACCTTC
TRBD2,TRBJ2-1,TRBV6-5,once,CASSRGLAGGNEQFF,TGTGCCAGCAGTCGCGGACTAGCGGGGGGGAATGAGCAGTTCTTC
TRBD1,TRBJ1-5,TRBV6-6,few,CASSRNPGQGLNQPQHF,TGTGCCAGCAGTCGTAATCCGGGACAGGGGCTTAATCAGCCCCAGCATTTT
TRBD2,TRBJ2-7,TRBV18,-,CASSHIGGGTYEQYF,TGTGCCAGCTCCCACATCGGGGGGGGGACCTACGAGCAGTACTTC
-,TRBJ1-3,TRBV10-3,-,CATGTWNSGNTIYF,TGTGCCACCGGGACATGGAACTCTGGAAACACCATATATTTT
-,TRBJ1-4,TRBV5-1,-,CASSYGQGVTNEKLFF,TGCGCCAGCAGCTACGGGCAGGGTGTAACTAATGAAAAACTGTTTTTT